This T cell receptor (beta chain) was profiled in a study of human T cells and chemical hapten exposure. From germline, CDR1 is SEHNR and CDR2 FQNEAQ (reference sequence). Deletions cut 5 bases from V and 1 base from J, with 8 bases between. The CDR3 sequence is 14 residues long. Time point defined: patch test 1, 2 weeks after DPC sensitization. The treatment denotes: therapeutic diphenylcyclopropenone sensitization with weekly scalp DPC. This clonotype was counted ten times or more. No antigen is known for it. Authors' data handling: TCRs per sample had a median of approximately 96,000 and ranged from roughly 23,224 to 700,000. MiXCR, run by TCRdb on the RACE reads, gives a single entry per CDR3 protein. The V and J calls here are based on TCRdb, not the publication. The data contain around 160,000 distinct CDR3 sequences, approximately 14% of them singletons. Whole-study results and caveats: PT1 expanded TCR counts and patch test score correlated positively.

The sequencing here drew on whole blood, taken in connection with sensitization to the hapten diphenylcyclopropenone (DPC). This clonotype was obtained from a woman aged 25 to 39 with alopecia areata. Some clones in this sample may be carry-over from other donors' samples. The chain employs TRBV7-9 and TRBJ2-2; D remains ambiguous. The CDR3 protein is CASSPTMNTGELFF. DNA of the CDR3: TGTGCCAGCAGCCCGACAATGAACACCGGGGAGCTGTTTTTT.